These T cell receptor beta chains were read from a single sample in a study of OX40 agonist ivuxolimab in advanced cancers. The method was immunoSEQ multiplex PCR; TCRdb's version includes in-frame clones alone and lacks a portion of them. Altogether roughly 30,000 clones are present, 75% to 95% being singletons, with the ten largest covering about 4.3%. Sequenced here: CD4+ or CD8+ T cells sorted from blood, sampled in a trial of the OX40 agonist ivuxolimab. These receptors originate from an adult with an advanced solid tumor such as melanoma, head and neck, liver or kidney cancer. Each CDR3 is given with its conserved first and last residue. A D gene is named only where the DNA matches it firmly. Clone size is not always given. Where it is, it says once, few, many or a class for expanded clones.

D gene: TRBD1; J gene: TRBJ2-3; V gene: TRBV19; clone size: once; CDR3 protein: CASIGTGLADTQYF; CDR3 DNA: TGTGCCAGTATTGGGACAGGGTTAGCAGATACGCAGTATTTT
D gene: -; J gene: TRBJ1-4; V gene: TRBV10-3; clone size: -; CDR3 protein: CAISARGAGRGATNEKLFF; CDR3 DNA: TGTGCCATCAGTGCGCGAGGGGCAGGGCGCGGGGCGACTAATGAAAAACTGTTTTTT
D gene: -; J gene: TRBJ2-5; V gene: TRBV4-1; clone size: -; CDR3 protein: CASSLFAGQLAQYF; CDR3 DNA: TGCGCCAGCAGCCTCTTCGCAGGGCAGTTGGCCCAGTACTTC
D gene: TRBD2; J gene: TRBJ2-7; V gene: TRBV28; clone size: once; CDR3 protein: CASSPPGLASYEQYF; CDR3 DNA: TGTGCCAGCAGTCCCCCGGGACTAGCTTCCTACGAGCAGTACTTC
D gene: -; J gene: TRBJ1-2; V gene: TRBV4-1; clone size: -; CDR3 protein: CASSQVDTRGSNYGYTF; CDR3 DNA: TGCGCCAGCAGCCAAGTCGACACGAGGGGTAGTAACTATGGCTACACCTTC
D gene: -; J gene: TRBJ1-2; V gene: TRBV19; clone size: -; CDR3 protein: CAGRRGGYGYTF; CDR3 DNA: TGTGCCGGGCGCCGGGGTGGCTATGGCTACACCTTC
D gene: -; J gene: TRBJ1-5; V gene: TRBV4-3; clone size: -; CDR3 protein: CASSQYDQGNQPQHF; CDR3 DNA: TGCGCCAGCAGCCAATACGATCAGGGCAATCAGCCCCAGCATTTT
D gene: -; J gene: TRBJ1-1; V gene: TRBV9; clone size: once; CDR3 protein: CASSVGGRTEAFF; CDR3 DNA: TGTGCCAGCAGCGTCGGGGGCCGCACTGAAGCTTTCTTT
D gene: TRBD1; J gene: TRBJ2-7; V gene: TRBV29-1; clone size: -; CDR3 protein: CSVHTGALEQYF; CDR3 DNA: TGCAGCGTACACACAGGGGCTCTAGAGCAGTACTTC
D gene: -; J gene: TRBJ2-1; V gene: TRBV19; clone size: -; CDR3 protein: CASSISAGWTYNEQFF; CDR3 DNA: TGTGCCAGTAGTATTTCCGCAGGGTGGACCTACAATGAGCAGTTCTTC
D gene: -; J gene: TRBJ1-2; V gene: TRBV7-8; clone size: -; CDR3 protein: CASSSLGGETNYGYTF; CDR3 DNA: TGTGCCAGCAGTAGTTTAGGGGGAGAGACTAACTATGGCTACACCTTC
D gene: TRBD1; J gene: TRBJ1-1; V gene: TRBV18; clone size: -; CDR3 protein: CASSNRGSDTEAFF; CDR3 DNA: TGTGCCAGCTCAAACAGGGGATCGGACACTGAAGCTTTCTTT
D gene: -; J gene: TRBJ1-2; V gene: TRBV29-1; clone size: -; CDR3 protein: CSVEPGTASYGYTF; CDR3 DNA: TGCAGCGTTGAACCGGGTACGGCCAGCTATGGCTACACCTTC
D gene: TRBD2; J gene: TRBJ2-3; V gene: TRBV6-1; clone size: -; CDR3 protein: CASSEFVVGTTTQYF; CDR3 DNA: TGTGCCAGCAGTGAATTTGTCGTTGGGACTACTACGCAGTATTTT
D gene: -; J gene: TRBJ2-4; V gene: TRBV7-6; clone size: -; CDR3 protein: CASSLLEAGAKNIQYF; CDR3 DNA: TGTGCCAGCAGCTTATTGGAGGCGGGAGCCAAAAACATTCAGTACTTC
D gene: -; J gene: TRBJ2-3; V gene: TRBV9; clone size: -; CDR3 protein: CASSVYNRVNTDTQYF; CDR3 DNA: TGTGCCAGCAGCGTGTATAACAGGGTAAACACAGATACGCAGTATTTT
D gene: -; J gene: TRBJ2-7; V gene: TRBV7-9; clone size: -; CDR3 protein: CASSSAMRSGFEQYF; CDR3 DNA: TGTGCCAGCAGCTCCGCGATGAGGAGTGGTTTCGAGCAGTACTTC
D gene: -; J gene: TRBJ1-6; V gene: TRBV7-2; clone size: -; CDR3 protein: CASSLSAGENSPLHF; CDR3 DNA: TGTGCCAGCAGCTTATCCGCTGGGGAGAATTCACCCCTCCACTTT
D gene: TRBD2; J gene: TRBJ2-2; V gene: TRBV9; clone size: -; CDR3 protein: CASSVELTTSIAGELFF; CDR3 DNA: TGTGCCAGCAGCGTAGAACTAACGACTAGCATCGCCGGGGAGCTGTTTTTT
D gene: -; J gene: TRBJ2-3; V gene: TRBV6-5; clone size: -; CDR3 protein: CASSYSGQGADTQYF; CDR3 DNA: TGTGCCAGCAGTTACTCGGGTCAGGGCGCAGATACGCAGTATTTT
D gene: TRBD2; J gene: TRBJ2-2; V gene: TRBV9; clone size: -; CDR3 protein: CASSVGGGRNTGELFF; CDR3 DNA: TGTGCCAGCAGCGTAGGAGGCGGGAGAAACACCGGGGAGCTGTTTTTT
D gene: -; J gene: TRBJ2-1; V gene: TRBV19; clone size: -; CDR3 protein: CASSIAWTRGEQFF; CDR3 DNA: TGTGCCAGTAGTATAGCTTGGACCCGGGGTGAGCAGTTCTTC
D gene: -; J gene: TRBJ2-2; V gene: TRBV5-1; clone size: -; CDR3 protein: CASSFLGPGELFF; CDR3 DNA: TGCGCCAGCAGCTTCTTGGGGCCCGGGGAGCTGTTTTTT
D gene: -; J gene: TRBJ1-1; V gene: TRBV13; clone size: -; CDR3 protein: CASSPMNTEAFF; CDR3 DNA: TGTGCCAGCAGCCCGATGAACACTGAAGCTTTCTTT
D gene: -; J gene: TRBJ1-1; V gene: TRBV27; clone size: -; CDR3 protein: CASSRLGTVALMNTEAFF; CDR3 DNA: TGTGCCAGCAGTCGACTGGGGACGGTAGCTTTGATGAACACTGAAGCTTTCTTT
D gene: -; J gene: TRBJ1-2; V gene: TRBV11-3; clone size: once; CDR3 protein: CASSFGTGYTF; CDR3 DNA: TGTGCCAGCAGCTTCGGGACAGGCTACACCTTC
D gene: TRBD1; J gene: TRBJ2-7; V gene: TRBV27; clone size: -; CDR3 protein: CASSLGQGRREQYF; CDR3 DNA: TGTGCCAGCAGTTTAGGACAGGGAAGGCGCGAGCAGTACTTC
D gene: -; J gene: TRBJ2-7; V gene: TRBV7-6; clone size: once; CDR3 protein: CASSSEVLYEQYF; CDR3 DNA: TGTGCCAGCAGTTCGGAGGTTTTGTACGAGCAGTACTTC
D gene: TRBD2; J gene: TRBJ2-1; V gene: TRBV7-9; clone size: -; CDR3 protein: CASSSTGTSGGAGQFF; CDR3 DNA: TGTGCCAGCAGCTCTACCGGGACTAGCGGGGGGGCCGGGCAGTTCTTC
D gene: TRBD1; J gene: TRBJ2-2; V gene: TRBV19; clone size: -; CDR3 protein: CASSITGTGTGELFF; CDR3 DNA: TGTGCCAGTAGTATAACCGGGACAGGGACCGGGGAGCTGTTTTTT
D gene: -; J gene: TRBJ2-2; V gene: TRBV11-2; clone size: -; CDR3 protein: CASSFGSGRAGELFF; CDR3 DNA: TGTGCCAGCAGCTTCGGTAGCGGCCGGGCCGGGGAGCTGTTTTTT
D gene: -; J gene: TRBJ1-1; V gene: TRBV7-2; clone size: once; CDR3 protein: CASSFMRGLTEAFF; CDR3 DNA: TGTGCCAGCAGCTTTATGCGGGGCCTTACTGAAGCTTTCTTT
D gene: -; J gene: TRBJ1-2; V gene: TRBV2; clone size: -; CDR3 protein: CASMPVNVHGYTF; CDR3 DNA: TGTGCCAGCATGCCGGTTAATGTGCATGGCTACACCTTC
D gene: -; J gene: TRBJ1-6; V gene: TRBV4-1; clone size: -; CDR3 protein: CASSQRLGTVGSPLHF; CDR3 DNA: TGCGCCAGCAGCCAACGTTTGGGGACCGTAGGATCACCCCTCCACTTT
D gene: -; J gene: TRBJ1-3; V gene: TRBV7-2; clone size: -; CDR3 protein: CASSLGASTGNTIYF; CDR3 DNA: TGTGCCAGCAGCTTAGGGGCCAGCACTGGAAACACCATATATTTT
D gene: -; J gene: TRBJ1-2; V gene: TRBV29-1; clone size: -; CDR3 protein: CSAKPGPPKDYTF; CDR3 DNA: TGCAGCGCTAAACCGGGACCCCCGAAGGACTACACCTTC
D gene: TRBD1; J gene: TRBJ2-5; V gene: TRBV2; clone size: -; CDR3 protein: CASRTPWTGMLGETQYF; CDR3 DNA: TGTGCCAGCAGGACCCCCTGGACAGGGATGCTTGGGGAGACCCAGTACTTC
D gene: -; J gene: TRBJ1-2; V gene: TRBV28; clone size: -; CDR3 protein: CASSFRVNYGYTF; CDR3 DNA: TGTGCCAGCAGTTTCCGAGTAAACTATGGCTACACCTTC
D gene: -; J gene: TRBJ1-4; V gene: TRBV19; clone size: -; CDR3 protein: CASRRTTNEKLFF; CDR3 DNA: TGTGCCAGTAGGAGGACTACTAATGAAAAACTGTTTTTT
D gene: -; J gene: TRBJ2-3; V gene: TRBV11-2; clone size: -; CDR3 protein: CASSFTDTQYF; CDR3 DNA: TGTGCCAGCAGCTTTACAGATACGCAGTATTTT
D gene: -; J gene: TRBJ1-2; V gene: TRBV6-5; clone size: -; CDR3 protein: CASSYSGAGDYGYTF; CDR3 DNA: TGTGCCAGCAGTTACTCGGGGGCAGGGGACTATGGCTACACCTTC
D gene: -; J gene: TRBJ1-1; V gene: TRBV18; clone size: -; CDR3 protein: CASSPGRGALNTEAFF; CDR3 DNA: TGTGCCAGCTCACCAGGGAGGGGGGCCCTGAACACTGAAGCTTTCTTT
D gene: -; J gene: TRBJ2-2; V gene: TRBV9; clone size: -; CDR3 protein: CASSVDRVNGELFF; CDR3 DNA: TGTGCCAGCAGCGTAGACAGGGTCAACGGGGAGCTGTTTTTT
D gene: -; J gene: TRBJ1-4; V gene: TRBV27; clone size: -; CDR3 protein: CASGGWVSREKLFF; CDR3 DNA: TGTGCCAGCGGAGGTTGGGTTTCGAGGGAAAAACTGTTTTTT
D gene: -; J gene: TRBJ2-2; V gene: TRBV11-2; clone size: -; CDR3 protein: CASSWAGGVGTGELFF; CDR3 DNA: TGTGCCAGCAGCTGGGCGGGCGGTGTAGGGACCGGGGAGCTGTTTTTT
D gene: -; J gene: TRBJ1-2; V gene: TRBV7-9; clone size: -; CDR3 protein: CASSSPPRAHALDGYTF; CDR3 DNA: TGTGCCAGCAGCTCGCCCCCCCGGGCCCATGCTCTCGATGGCTACACCTTC
D gene: -; J gene: TRBJ2-7; V gene: TRBV28; clone size: -; CDR3 protein: CASSPTGFRYEQYF; CDR3 DNA: TGTGCCAGCAGTCCCACCGGGTTCCGCTACGAGCAGTACTTC
D gene: TRBD2; J gene: TRBJ2-7; V gene: TRBV18; clone size: -; CDR3 protein: CASSDLLAGDEQYF; CDR3 DNA: TGTGCCAGCTCTGACCTACTAGCGGGAGACGAGCAGTACTTC
D gene: TRBD1; J gene: TRBJ2-5; V gene: TRBV30; clone size: -; CDR3 protein: CAWAGQGQETQYF; CDR3 DNA: TGTGCCTGGGCGGGACAGGGCCAAGAGACCCAGTACTTC
D gene: TRBD1; J gene: TRBJ2-1; V gene: TRBV4-1; clone size: -; CDR3 protein: CASSQDLRTGYYHNEQFF; CDR3 DNA: TGCGCCAGCAGCCAAGATCTCCGGACAGGCTATTACCACAATGAGCAGTTCTTC
D gene: TRBD1; J gene: TRBJ2-1; V gene: TRBV4-3; clone size: once; CDR3 protein: CASSQDRARHNEQFF; CDR3 DNA: TGCGCCAGCAGCCAGGACAGGGCCAGGCACAATGAGCAGTTCTTC
D gene: -; J gene: TRBJ2-5; V gene: TRBV6-5; clone size: -; CDR3 protein: CASSTRDYQETQYF; CDR3 DNA: TGTGCCAGCAGCACAAGAGACTACCAAGAGACCCAGTACTTC
D gene: -; J gene: TRBJ2-7; V gene: TRBV7-2; clone size: -; CDR3 protein: CASSLAGVGSYEQYF; CDR3 DNA: TGTGCCAGCAGCTTAGCGGGGGTCGGAAGCTACGAGCAGTACTTC
D gene: -; J gene: TRBJ1-1; V gene: TRBV6-6; clone size: -; CDR3 protein: CASTTSFYSDTEAFF; CDR3 DNA: TGTGCCAGCACCACATCCTTTTACAGCGACACTGAAGCTTTCTTT
D gene: -; J gene: TRBJ1-5; V gene: TRBV27; clone size: -; CDR3 protein: CASSLSGGTNQPQHF; CDR3 DNA: TGTGCCAGCAGTTTATCAGGGGGTACCAATCAGCCCCAGCATTTT